This TCR beta chain was obtained from a study of T cells after posttransplantation cyclophosphamide listed by TCRdb under 2016. In the study overall: Using TRB sequencing, the study followed how the T cell repertoire rebuilt after myeloablative bone marrow transplantation with posttransplantation cyclophosphamide given as GVHD prophylaxis. Blood from all 35 or so PTCy patients who had 1-year posttransplant specimens underwent TRB sequencing. Antigen receptor sequencing was done on samples from some 34 PTCy-treated patients and from approximately 17 related bone marrow donors of those patients. Public TRB sequences were compared against a database of over 3,000 sequences linked to responses to pathogens, tumor antigens, self-antigens and alloantigens. Up to 3 additional blood samples from 2 to 5.2 years after transplant were also TRB-sequenced in 3 patients, as was pretransplant blood from several patients. Because TRA and TRB clonality correlated tightly in eight or nine samples, later TCR analyses were limited to TRB.

The treatment or condition tag for this specimen amounts to: high-dose cyclophosphamide on days +3 and +4 as single-agent GVHD prophylaxis. For conditioning, the PTCy patients got busulfan and fludarabine, then a related or unrelated marrow graft, followed by cyclophosphamide on days +3 and +4. PTCy-treated patients came from a prospective multi-institutional clinical trial. Mononuclear cells from peripheral blood and bone marrow were separated by Ficoll-Hypaque density centrifugation and then cryopreserved. TRB sequencing was run on genomic DNA with either the immunoSEQ assay at survey resolution or the hsTCRB kit. As for the original processing: Initial read processing used immunoSEQ software, and repertoire analyses used the LymphoSeq R package. Clonality was computed as 1 minus normalized Shannon entropy, and a Gini coefficient was also calculated for each TRB dataset. Phenotypes of unsorted samples were inferred by mapping TRB sequences from sorted subsets of the recipient or donor onto the same recipient's unsorted samples. TCRdb took over this immuneACCESS table, retaining in-frame rearrangements with V and J assigned. Such tables are incomplete; in checked studies, under half of the missing clones stem from an unresolved V gene, and the remainder is unexplained. From that table come the V and J calls and clone size; the DNA was used to work out D and trimming. The sample contains about 20,000 clones, about 85% of them found a single time. Clones ranked in the top ten supply roughly 6.6% of the sample.

The full study reports these points: Across 35 to 55 patients, TRB clonality was highly associated with recipient CMV seropositivity and CMV reactivation, and diversity in PTCy patients was similar to diversity in CNI/methotrexate controls. Donor-recipient similarity was low at 1-2 months but rose over the first year, and later blood repertoires were often dominated by donor CD8+ memory clones. The TRB repertoires of T cells infiltrating skin or GI tract showed only limited overlap with the TRB repertoires of T cells in blood.

From its cysteine to its phenylalanine, the CDR3 spans 13 amino acids. Of all the DNA, just the CDR3 is kept, 39 bases in frame from base 1. Per the germline V gene (reference sequence), SSHAT is the CDR1 and FNYEAQ is the CDR2. A remark on this clone: Its antigen specificity is not known. A read error may account for a junction end that differs from germline.

The sample consisted of PBMCs, taken after allogeneic stem cell transplant with posttransplant cyclophosphamide. The chain uses TRBV7-7 and TRBJ2-7; D gene: possibly TRBD2, on 5 matching bases. This receptor was identified in a female patient in her 40s who received an allogeneic stem cell transplant from a related donor, was CMV-positive, and had no GVHD. Where a transplant has occurred, the graft donor may have supplied some of the T cells. The sequence in DNA is TGTGCTAGCAGCTTAGGGCTAGCTTACGAGCAGTACTTC. It translates to CASSLGLAYEQYF.